These T cell receptor beta chains were read from a single sample in a study of T cells after yellow fever vaccination. MiXCR, run by TCRdb on the 5' RACE reads, gives a single entry per CDR3 protein. This sample yields about 260,000 distinct CDR3 sequences, of which 10% to 15% are seen a single time; about 0.54% belongs to the top ten. The sequenced sample was CD4+ T cells sorted from PBMCs, obtained 45 days after the yellow fever booster vaccination. The receptors were sampled from a man aged 25-45 years who received the YFV17D yellow fever vaccine. CDR3s include the opening cysteine and the closing phenylalanine or tryptophan. D genes are given only for firm matches. Clone size is shown for a subset of rows, as once, few, many or a class of expanded clone.

>.|.|TRBJ1-4|TRBV12-3/TRBV12-4
TGTGCCAGCAGTTCCAGGGGTTATGAAAAACTGTTTTTT
CASSSRGYEKLFF
>.|few|TRBJ2-2|TRBV5-1
TGCGCCAGCAGACCTAGTTCGGCGGTCGGGGAGCTGTTTTTT
CASRPSSAVGELFF
>TRBD2|few|TRBJ2-7|TRBV20-1
TGCAGTGCTCACCCTGGCCGGGAGGGCGGGTACGAGCAGTACTTC
CSAHPGREGGYEQYF
>.|.|TRBJ2-7|TRBV4-1
TGCGCCAGCAGCCAAGATCCCCAGGGGGGTTTTCGGGAGCAGTACTTC
CASSQDPQGGFREQYF
>TRBD2|few|TRBJ2-1|TRBV7-9
TGTGCCAGCAGCTTAGGAGCGGCGGGAGCCTACAATGAGCAGTTCTTC
CASSLGAAGAYNEQFF
>.|.|TRBJ1-1|TRBV27
TGTGCCAGCAGTTCCAGGGACCGGTACACTGAAGCTTTCTTT
CASSSRDRYTEAFF
>.|few|TRBJ1-4|TRBV20-1
TGCAGTGCTAGAGAGGGGATAGGTGAAAAACTGTTTTTT
CSAREGIGEKLFF
>TRBD1|many|TRBJ2-5|TRBV29-1
TGCAGCGTGGGACAGCAAGAGACCCAGTACTTC
CSVGQQETQYF
>.|.|TRBJ2-7|TRBV7-9
TGTGCCAGCAGCTCAGACCCCCGCTACGAGCAGTACTTC
CASSSDPRYEQYF
>TRBD1|few|TRBJ1-2|TRBV20-1
TGCAGTGCTACCCGGACAGGTACTGGCTACACCTTC
CSATRTGTGYTF
>.|.|TRBJ2-6|TRBV7-2
TGTGCCAGCAGCTTTTCTTCGACCGGGGGAAACCACGTCCTGACTTTC
CASSFSSTGGNHVLTF
>.|many|TRBJ2-7|TRBV4-3
TGCGCCAGCAGCCAAGTAGGACAGACCCGCTCCTACGAGCAGTACTTC
CASSQVGQTRSYEQYF
>TRBD2|few|TRBJ2-3|TRBV7-8
TGTGCCAGCAGCACAACTAGCGGGAGGGCCCCAGATACGCAGTATTTT
CASSTTSGRAPDTQYF
>TRBD2|.|TRBJ2-1|TRBV7-2
TGTGCCAGCAGCTTTAGGACTAGCGGGAGGGGAAATGAGCAGTTCTTC
CASSFRTSGRGNEQFF
>.|many|TRBJ2-3|TRBV11-2
TGTGCCAGCAGCTTTTTTGGTAGCGGTCCTAGCACAGATACGCAGTATTTT
CASSFFGSGPSTDTQYF
>.|few|TRBJ2-3|TRBV19
TGTGCCAGTAGCAAACGACTAGAAGTGGGAGATACGCAGTATTTT
CASSKRLEVGDTQYF
>.|few|TRBJ2-2|TRBV7-2
TGTGCCAGCAGTTCCTGGGGGGGGGAGCTGTTTTTT
CASSSWGGELFF
>TRBD1|.|TRBJ1-5|TRBV7-9
TGTGCCAGCAGCCGGACAGGGGGCAGCGAGCAGCCCCAGCATTTT
CASSRTGGSEQPQHF
>TRBD2|few|TRBJ2-1|TRBV29-1
TGCAGCGCCTCAGCGGGAGGGTACAATGAGCAGTTCTTC
CSASAGGYNEQFF
>TRBD1|few|TRBJ2-1|TRBV5-1
TGCGCCAGCAGCTTGGAGGGACAGGGGAGCTCCTACAATGAGCAGTTCTTC
CASSLEGQGSSYNEQFF
>TRBD2|.|TRBJ2-1|TRBV5-1
TGCGCCAGCAGCTTGGTAGTTAGCGGGAGCTATGAGCAGTTCTTC
CASSLVVSGSYEQFF
>TRBD2|few|TRBJ2-1|TRBV20-1
TGCAGTGCTAGAAGAGCGGGAGGAATCTTTTCGGGCAATGAGCAGTTCTTC
CSARRAGGIFSGNEQFF
>.|.|TRBJ2-7|TRBV18
TGTGCCAGCTCACCTGGGAAGGCGAGCTCCTACGAGCAGTACTTC
CASSPGKASSYEQYF
>.|many|TRBJ2-2|TRBV20-1
TGCAGTGCTAAGGGGAACACCGGGGAGCTGTTTTTT
CSAKGNTGELFF
>.|.|TRBJ2-3|TRBV6-6
TGTGCCACCCTCCGGGAGCCCACAGATACGCAGTATTTT
CATLREPTDTQYF
>.|.|TRBJ2-7|TRBV20-1
TGCAGTGCTAGAGATGTGGGAGCGAGCTCCTACGAGCAGTACTTC
CSARDVGASSYEQYF
>TRBD2|.|TRBJ2-1|TRBV5-5
TGTGCCAGCAGCGCGTCTCTAGCGGGCCTCTCCTACAATGAGCAGTTCTTC
CASSASLAGLSYNEQFF
>TRBD2|.|TRBJ2-1|TRBV7-2
TGTGCCAGCAGCGGCACTAGCGACTTTTACAATGAGCAGTTCTTC
CASSGTSDFYNEQFF
>.|few|TRBJ2-7|TRBV10-2
TGCGCCAGCGCGGAGAGGGCGAACTACGAGCAGTACTTC
CASAERANYEQYF
>.|many|TRBJ2-3|TRBV20-1
TGCAGTGCTAGAGATGGTAGCTGGAAGGATACGCAGTATTTT
CSARDGSWKDTQYF
>TRBD2|few|TRBJ2-1|TRBV5-1
TGCGCCAGCAGCAGGGACTATTCCCCCTTTCCTCACAATGAGCAGTTCTTC
CASSRDYSPFPHNEQFF
>.|many|TRBJ2-1|TRBV30
TGTGCCTACTATAGGCAAACCTACAATGAGCAGTTCTTC
CAYYRQTYNEQFF
>.|.|TRBJ2-3|TRBV7-6
TGTGCCAGCAGCTTAGGTTGGGGGGCCCGCACAGATACGCAGTATTTT
CASSLGWGARTDTQYF